Each of the 24 T cell receptor beta chains below was sequenced from the same sample in a study of identical twins. Using its own MiXCR run on the 5' RACE reads, TCRdb lists one record per CDR3 protein. This table holds approximately 1.8 million distinct CDR3 sequences, roughly a third found once. The material sequenced was cord blood. These TCRs come from a newborn girl in good health.

In its sample, this clonotype was seen a few times. DNA for the CDR3: TGCAGTGCTAGAGTGCAGCGGGGGCCTACCTCCTACAATGAGCAGTTCTTC. Protein: CSARVQRGPTSYNEQFF. The V gene is TRBV20-1, the J gene TRBJ2-1; TRBD2 matches 8 bases. Germline V gives CDR1 DFQATT, CDR2 SNEGSKA (reference sequence). CDR3 length: 17 amino acids. V trimming: 1 base; J trimming: 0 bases; junction bases outside the gene matches: 8.

This clonotype occurred a few times. The chain couples TRBV9 to TRBJ2-5; 11 bases agree with TRBD2. This CDR3 has 17 residues. CDR1 and CDR2 (germline): SGDLS, YYNGEE. V lost 3 bases to trimming and J lost 2 bases; unmatched junction nucleotides: 9. This chain's CDR3 is CASSAPLAGGLQETQYF. DNA of the CDR3: TGTGCCAGCAGCGCCCCTCTAGCGGGGGGACTTCAAGAGACCCAGTACTTC.

This clonotype was detected a few times. The rearrangement joins TRBV27 to TRBJ1-2; 8 nucleotides agree with TRBD1. The CDR3 has 13 residues. V dropped 4 bases and J dropped 8; count of bases not matched to a gene: 6. Germline V CDR1 and CDR2: MNHEY, SMNVEV (reference sequence). CDR3: CASSWTGKRGYTF. CDR3 nucleotide sequence: TGTGCCAGCAGTTGGACAGGGAAAAGGGGCTACACCTTC.

The chain carries TRBV15 and TRBJ1-2, with D hard to call. Trimming removed 2 bases from V and 2 bases from J, with 3 bases in between. This CDR3 region has 12 residues. Germline-derived CDR1 and CDR2 are LNHNV and YYDKDF (reference sequence). CDR3 DNA sequence: TGTGCCACCAGCAGACGAAACTATGGCTACACCTTC. Translated, it gives CATSRRNYGYTF.

The rearrangement uses TRBV6-6 and TRBJ1-2, with D uncertain. Looked up from germline, CDR1 is MNHNY and CDR2 is SVGAGI (reference sequence). Trimming stripped 6 bases from V and 6 bases from J, with 23 bases between. The CDR3 loop spans 16 amino acids. The CDR3 sequence is CASRWLKGGMIHGYTF. CDR3 nucleotide sequence: TGTGCCAGCAGGTGGTTGAAGGGCGGCATGATCCATGGCTACACCTTC.

The V and J genes are TRBV7-2 and TRBJ2-4; 9 bases fit TRBD1. V was pared by 5 bases and J by 0 bases, with 11 bases of the junction left unmatched. The germline V gene encodes CDR1 SGHTA and CDR2 FQGNSA. The CDR3 is made up of 18 amino acids. The DNA of the CDR3 is TGTGCCAGCAGCCCCTCCATATACAGGGGGCGAGCCAAAAACATTCAGTACTTC. It encodes CASSPSIYRGRAKNIQYF.

This clonotype was counted between two and nine times. This rearrangement joins TRBV12-3 or TRBV12-4 to TRBJ1-4, with 8 positions matching TRBD1. The CDR3 spans 19 residues. V shed 8 bases and J 3 bases; nucleotides not matched to a gene: 20. The CDR3 DNA sequence: TGTGCCAGCTCCAAAACCCGGGACAGGTGGGAAGGGGCTAATGAAAAACTGTTTTTT. As protein: CASSKTRDRWEGANEKLFF.

This clonotype came up a few times. V and J are TRBV6-6 and TRBJ2-7, with a weak D call TRBD1 (6 bases). This CDR3 has 14 amino acids. Germline CDR1 is MNHNY and CDR2 is SVGAGI (reference sequence). Trimming left V 0 bases short and J 5 bases short, with 11 bases between. As DNA, the CDR3 is TGTGCCAGCAGTTACTCGAGGGGGTTGGACGAGCAGTACTTC. Protein: CASSYSRGLDEQYF.

V is TRBV20-1 and J is TRBJ2-1, with 11 nucleotides matching TRBD2. The DNA end lines up better with TRBJ2-7; the J call may be wrong. The CDR3 loop spans 14 amino acids. From germline, CDR1 is DFQATT and CDR2 SNEGSKA (reference sequence). CDR3 nucleotides: TGCAGTGCTATTAGCGGGAGGGCTAAGGGGGAGCAGTACTTC. It yields the protein CSAISGRAKGEQYF.

The chain links TRBV5-5 to TRBJ1-1; D gene uncertain. The CDR3 is made up of 13 amino acids. Per the germline V gene, CDR1 is SGHKS and CDR2 is YYEKEE (reference sequence). Trimming took 4 bases from V and 6 from J, leaving 13 bases between them. This chain's CDR3 is CASSPPFQAEAFF. Written as DNA, the CDR3 is TGTGCCAGCAGCCCGCCGTTTCAGGCTGAAGCTTTCTTT.

This clonotype occurred a few times. The chain employs TRBV20-1 and TRBJ1-1; D may be TRBD1 (5 bases). The CDR3 covers 13 residues. Germline assignment: CDR1 DFQATT and CDR2 SNEGSKA (reference sequence). Trimming cost V 2 bases and J 8 bases, with 15 bases left between them. Here the CDR3 reads CSARRDARGEAFF. In DNA, the CDR3 is TGCAGTGCTAGAAGGGACGCAAGAGGGGAAGCTTTCTTT.

V and J are TRBV25-1 and TRBJ2-5, with D tentatively TRBD2 (6 bases). The CDR3 runs 14 residues. Germline values: CDR1 MGHDK, CDR2 SYGVNS. The ends were cut back, 5 bases at V and 2 bases at J, with 12 bases in the middle. In DNA, the CDR3 is TGTGCCAGCAGTACCGCGGGAATACAAGAGACCCAGTACTTC. Protein sequence: CASSTAGIQETQYF.

This clonotype showed up just a few times. The rearrangement joins TRBV21-1 to TRBJ2-3; the table calls TRBD2, which could not be checked here. TRBV21-1 is a recognized pseudogene. This CDR3 is 19 amino acids long. This chain's CDR3 is CASSKELRASYLRGDTQYF. In DNA, the CDR3 is TGTGCCAGCAGCAAAGAGCTTAGAGCTAGCTATTTGCGGGGAGATACGCAGTATTTT.

This clonotype has just a few counts. A junction end diverges from the germline sequence, so it may reflect a read error. The chain recombines TRBV11-2 with TRBJ2-7; the match to TRBD1 covers 8 bases. Looked up from germline, CDR1 is SGHAT and CDR2 is FQNNGV. This CDR3 is 15 amino acids long. The CDR3 here is CAGSWGTGSLGEQYF. CDR3 sequence (DNA): TGTGCCGGCAGCTGGGGGACAGGTTCACTTGGAGAGCAGTACTTC. The variable domain in full, completed from reference TRBV11-2 and TRBJ2-7, reads EAGVAQSPRYKIIEKRQSVAFWCNPISGHATLYWYQQILGQGPKLLIQFQNNGVVDDSQLPKDRFSAERLKGVDSTLKIQPAKLEDSAVYLCAGSWGTGSLGEQYFGPGTRLTVT.

The chain uses TRBV6-5 and TRBJ1-6; 8 bases map to TRBD1. Trimming at V came to 4 bases and at J to 0 bases, leaving 14 bases not matched to a gene. Looked up from germline, CDR1 is MNHEY and CDR2 is SVGAGI. This CDR3 has 20 amino acids. CDR3 sequence: CASSSHPGQEASSYNSPLHF. The CDR3 bases are TGTGCCAGCAGTTCCCATCCGGGACAGGAGGCGAGCTCCTATAATTCACCCCTCCACTTT.

In DNA form, the CDR3 reads TGCAGTGCTAGCAGAATAGCGGGTACAGATACGCAGTATTTT. It translates to CSASRIAGTDTQYF. This rearrangement joins TRBV20-1 to TRBJ2-3; 7 bases map to TRBD2. The CDR3 has 14 residues. CDR1 and CDR2 from the germline V gene are DFQATT and SNEGSKA (reference sequence). After removal of 3 bases from V and 3 bases from J, the junction contained 6 bases not matched to a gene.

The V call is TRBV11-2, the J call TRBJ1-2, with D possibly being TRBD1 (5 bases). The germline V and J ends were trimmed by 0 bases and 7 bases, with 12 bases remaining between them. In germline, CDR1 is SGHAT, CDR2 FQNNGV. The CDR3 loop spans 14 amino acids. CDR3: CASSLDRRGSGYTF. For the CDR3, the DNA is TGTGCCAGCAGCTTAGATCGGAGGGGCTCTGGCTACACCTTC.

V is TRBV18 and J is TRBJ1-6; D is possibly TRBD1 (6 bases). CDR3 length: 16 residues. The germline gives CDR1 KGHSH, CDR2 LQKENI. Trimming took 0 bases from V and 8 from J, leaving 14 bases between them. The CDR3 is CASSPPFWDMDSPLHF. The CDR3 DNA sequence: TGTGCCAGCTCACCACCATTTTGGGACATGGATTCACCCCTCCACTTT.

The genes are TRBV27 and TRBJ1-4; D not certain. CDR1 and CDR2 from the germline V gene are MNHEY and SMNVEV (reference sequence). V was shortened by 5 bases and J by 8 bases, with 12 bases between the two germline ends. The CDR3 extends over 13 amino acids. The CDR3: CASSHTLLEKLFF. Here the CDR3 DNA reads TGTGCCAGCAGTCACACTTTATTAGAAAAACTGTTTTTT.

This clonotype turned up a few times. The V call is TRBV5-1, the J call TRBJ2-1; 9 bases agree with TRBD1. This CDR3 spans 16 amino acids. Per the germline V gene, CDR1 is SGHRS and CDR2 is YFSETQ. V was clipped by 4 bases and J by 10 bases; unmatched bases: 15. The DNA of the CDR3 is TGCGCCAGCAGCCCAGAACAGGGGGCGCTGGGAGGAGAGCAGTTCTTC. The encoded protein is CASSPEQGALGGEQFF.

Many counts were recorded for this clonotype. The chain uses TRBV20-1 and TRBJ1-2; D uncertain. The V gene's germline CDR1 is DFQATT and CDR2 SNEGSKA (reference sequence). This CDR3 contains 14 residues. V was trimmed by 0 bases and J by 5 bases, leaving 13 bases between them. The CDR3 is CSARDEGRIYGYTF. The CDR3 DNA is TGCAGTGCTAGAGACGAGGGCAGGATTTATGGCTACACCTTC.

This clonotype was detected a few times. This chain connects TRBV7-9 to TRBJ2-3; no clear D gene. This CDR3 is built from 14 residues. V shed 6 bases and J shed 2 bases, with 12 bases lying between them. Germline values: CDR1 SEHNR, CDR2 FQNEAQ (reference sequence). CDR3 residues: CASSPWSHTDTQYF. DNA for the CDR3: TGTGCCAGCAGTCCTTGGAGTCACACAGATACGCAGTATTTT.

The chain is built from TRBV10-3 and TRBJ1-5; D is unclear. The germline V gene encodes CDR1 ENHRY and CDR2 SYGVKD. The CDR3 runs 14 residues. V shed 2 bases and J shed 3 bases, with 8 bases lying between them. This CDR3 is CAISEGTYNQPQHF. The CDR3 nucleotides are TGTGCCATCAGTGAGGGAACCTACAATCAGCCCCAGCATTTT.

Only a few counts were recorded for this clonotype. This chain joins TRBV20-1 and TRBJ2-7; the match to TRBD2 covers 7 bases. V dropped 5 bases and J dropped 1; count of bases not matched to a gene: 8. This CDR3 has 14 amino acids. The germline gives CDR1 DFQATT, CDR2 SNEGSKA (reference sequence). CDR3 sequence reads: CSAEIWTSSYEQYF. CDR3 coding DNA: TGCAGTGCTGAGATTTGGACTAGTTCCTACGAGCAGTACTTC.